This TCR beta chain was obtained from a study of monozygotic twins with inflammatory bowel disease. TCRdb re-analyzed the 5' RACE reads; it lists each CDR3 protein once, without DNA. The record lists about 210,000 distinct CDR3 sequences, of which the ten most abundant hold 1.6%. CDR3 size: 14 residues. Germline assignment: CDR1 MGHDK and CDR2 SYGVNS. Investigators pulled total RNA out of whole blood and did not sort T cells. Sequences were obtained from blood. The TCR originated in a human donor with ulcerative colitis or Crohn's disease, or a healthy co-twin of an affected twin (not recorded which). This chain connects TRBV25-1 to TRBJ2-7; with no DNA, the TCRdb D assignment of TRBD1 cannot be verified. CDR3 loop: CASSGRGPSYEQYF.